This T cell receptor beta chain was sequenced during a study of shared clonotypes between healthy human individuals. Generated by immunoSEQ multiplex PCR, the TCRdb table keeps only in-frame clones and is missing some. The repertoire includes 2 million to 3 million clones, over 85% of them detected once, and about 0.39% sits in the top ten. Specimen: naive CD4+ T cells from PBMCs. Stated subset: CD45RA+ positively selected. This sequence originates from a man aged 18 to 30 in good health. Some clones in this sample may be carry-over from other donors' samples.

The CDR3 sequence: CASSFGQVGVDTQYF. CDR3 coding DNA: TGTGCCAGCAGTTTCGGACAGGTCGGAGTAGATACGCAGTATTTT. The V and J genes are TRBV2 and TRBJ2-3; 7 bases match TRBD1. The CDR3 is made up of 15 amino acids. After removal of 5 bases from V and 5 bases from J, the junction contained 10 bases not matched to a gene. CDR1 is SNHLY, CDR2 FYNNEI, per germline.